The 19 T cell receptor beta chains below all came from one sample that was sequenced in a study of T cells after yellow fever vaccination. TCRdb re-derived calls from the 5' RACE reads in MiXCR, one entry per CDR3 protein. Of 500,000 to 650,000 distinct CDR3 sequences listed, roughly 12% were seen once; the top ten hold 15%. Here the sequenced sample was PBMCs, taken on the day of the yellow fever booster vaccination. Receptors originate from a man aged 25-45 years who received the YFV17D yellow fever vaccine.

This clonotype was counted between two and nine times. This chain connects TRBV27 to TRBJ2-1, with 9 nucleotides matching TRBD2. The trim removed 7 bases at V and 2 bases at J, leaving 3 bases unmatched. The CDR3 runs to 14 residues. Germline V gene lookup returns CDR1 MNHEY and CDR2 SMNVEV (reference sequence). The CDR3 DNA is TGTGCCAGCACCCCTAGCGGGGCCTACAATGAGCAGTTCTTC. Translating gives CASTPSGAYNEQFF.

This clonotype was counted only a few times. This chain uses TRBV6-1 with TRBJ1-1, with 12 bases matching TRBD1. The germline gives CDR1 MNHNS, CDR2 SASEGT. The CDR3 is 15 residues long. The J segment lost 5 bases and the V segment lost 4 bases, leaving 5 bases of the junction unmatched. The CDR3 spells CASSAGQGADTEAFF. CDR3 DNA sequence: TGTGCCAGCAGTGCGGGACAGGGGGCGGATACTGAAGCTTTCTTT.

The table lists this clonotype with a few counts. This CDR3 reads CASNLHVNSNQPQHF. The DNA for the CDR3 is TGTGCCAGCAACCTACACGTAAATAGCAATCAGCCCCAGCATTTT. The gene calls are TRBV27 and TRBJ1-5; D gene ambiguous. The ends were cut back, 7 bases at V and 0 bases at J, with 13 bases in the middle. CDR1 MNHEY and CDR2 SMNVEV come from the germline V gene (reference sequence). CDR3 length: 15 residues.

This clonotype was counted only a few times. This sequence joins TRBV3-1 and TRBJ2-2, with TRBD2 identical over 12 bases. Germline CDR1 is LGHDT and CDR2 is YNNKEL (reference sequence). The CDR3 contains 16 residues. V lost 1 base and J lost 7; bases outside the gene matches: 4. This CDR3 is CASSQGLAGVVGELFF. In DNA, the CDR3 is TGTGCCAGCAGCCAAGGACTAGCGGGAGTGGTCGGGGAGCTGTTTTTT. Full variable domain (rest looked up from reference TRBV3-1 and TRBJ2-2): DTAVSQTPKYLVTQMGNDKSIKCEQNLGHDTMYWYKQDSKKFLKIMFSYNNKELIINETVPNRFSPKSPDKAHLNLHINSLELGDSAVYFCASSQGLAGVVGELFFGEGSRLTVL.

This clonotype was counted a few times. The V gene is TRBV5-1, the J gene TRBJ2-5, with TRBD1 as a possible D gene (5 bases). V lost 4 bases to trimming and J lost 3 bases, with 10 bases between them. Germline V gene lookup returns CDR1 SGHRS and CDR2 YFSETQ. This CDR3 is 13 amino acids long. The CDR3 sequence: CASSVTVEETQYF. In DNA, the CDR3 is TGCGCCAGCAGCGTGACAGTTGAAGAGACCCAGTACTTC.

The V gene is TRBV20-1, the J gene TRBJ2-4, with D uncertain. The CDR3 runs 12 residues. V lost 4 bases to trimming and J lost 0 bases, with 4 bases between them. Germline V gene data show CDR1 as DFQATT and CDR2 as SNEGSKA (reference sequence). The chain's CDR3 is CSAKLAKNIQYF. In DNA form, the CDR3 reads TGCAGTGCTAAGTTAGCCAAAAACATTCAGTACTTC.

The chain employs TRBV4-1 and TRBJ2-7, with D uncertain. V lost 1 base, J lost 4 bases, and 8 bases lay in between. The germline V gene has CDR1 MGHRA and CDR2 YSYEKL. The CDR3 has 13 amino acids. The DNA for the CDR3 is TGCGCCAGCAGCCAAGGGAGAGTTTACGAGCAGTACTTC. It specifies CASSQGRVYEQYF.

This chain uses TRBV9 with TRBJ2-3, with a weak D call TRBD2 (5 bases). Germline-derived CDR1 and CDR2 are SGDLS and YYNGEE. This CDR3 has 14 amino acids. Trimming stripped 4 bases from V and 5 bases from J, with 14 bases between. The CDR3 reads CASSIRDSQDTQYF. The CDR3 DNA reads TGTGCCAGCAGCATACGGGATTCACAAGATACGCAGTATTTT.

This clonotype has just a few counts. The genes are TRBV12-3 or TRBV12-4 and TRBJ2-2; 10 nucleotides match TRBD2. This CDR3 has 14 amino acids. V trimming: 10 bases; J trimming: 4 bases; junction bases outside the gene matches: 6. The CDR3 region is CATLWTSGTGELFF. The DNA of the CDR3 is TGTGCCACCTTATGGACTAGCGGCACCGGGGAGCTGTTTTTT.

V usage is TRBV19 and J usage is TRBJ2-2; D ambiguous. V lost 6 bases and J lost 5, with 10 bases in between. In germline, CDR1 is LNHDA, CDR2 SQIVND (reference sequence). The CDR3 is made up of 13 amino acids. CDR3 in DNA: TGTGCCAGTAGCCAGCGTCGGACCGGGGAGCTGTTTTTT. Amino acids: CASSQRRTGELFF.

This clonotype turned up a few times. The chain is built from TRBV20-1 and TRBJ1-1; TRBD1 matches at 7 bases. Germline V lookup: CDR1 DFQATT, CDR2 SNEGSKA (reference sequence). V lost 2 bases, J lost 0 bases, and 3 bases stayed unmatched. This CDR3 contains 14 residues. The CDR3: CSARTGTVNTEAFF. In DNA form, the CDR3 reads TGCAGTGCTAGAACCGGGACAGTGAACACTGAAGCTTTCTTT.

This clonotype was found a few times. The rearrangement uses TRBV29-1 and TRBJ2-7; weak D call: TRBD2 (6 bases). This CDR3 is 11 amino acids long. Germline-derived CDR1 and CDR2 are SQVTM and ANQGSEA. Trimming cost V 5 bases and J 3 bases, with 8 bases left between them. The CDR3 DNA follows: TGCAGCGTTTGGGAGGTCTACGAGCAGTACTTC. Translated, it gives CSVWEVYEQYF.

The gene calls are TRBV7-9 and TRBJ2-7, with D perhaps TRBD1 or TRBD2 (5 bases each). CDR3 length equals 17 residues. V was shortened by 5 bases and J by 7 bases, with 27 bases between the two germline ends. Per the germline V gene, CDR1 is SEHNR and CDR2 is FQNEAQ (reference sequence). CDR3 in amino acids: CASSMDLLGPTSLEQYF. CDR3 DNA: TGTGCCAGCAGCATGGATCTTTTGGGACCCACTTCTTTAGAGCAGTACTTC.

This clonotype was seen a few times. The DNA of the CDR3 is TGTGCCAGCAGCCTGGGAGCGGGAGTATCCAATGAGCAGTTCTTC. This sequence encodes CASSLGAGVSNEQFF. This chain links TRBV4-2 with TRBJ2-1, with 8 bases matching TRBD2. The germline V gene encodes CDR1 LGHNA and CDR2 YNFKEQ. The CDR3 is made up of 15 amino acids. V lost 4 bases to trimming and J lost 6 bases; unmatched junction nucleotides: 8.

This clonotype has ten or more counts. The CDR3 DNA sequence: TGTGCCAGCAGTGGCGGAGCGGGACCTCAAGAGACCCAGTACTTC. It codes for CASSGGAGPQETQYF. V and J are TRBV7-2 and TRBJ2-5; 7 bases fit TRBD2. Germline V gene data show CDR1 as SGHTA and CDR2 as FQGNSA. Trimming removed 6 bases from V and 2 bases from J; junction bases left unmatched: 9. The CDR3 extends over 15 amino acids.

This clonotype was counted at least ten times. This chain uses TRBV3-1 with TRBJ2-1; 10 nucleotides agree with TRBD2. V was clipped by 4 bases and J by 4 bases; unmatched bases: 13. CDR3 size: 18 residues. In germline, CDR1 is LGHDT, CDR2 YNNKEL (reference sequence). The CDR3 protein is CASSPRASGRAVYNEQFF. CDR3 coding DNA: TGTGCCAGCAGCCCCCGGGCCAGCGGGAGGGCCGTTTACAATGAGCAGTTCTTC.

This clonotype was recorded a few times. This chain uses TRBV12-3 or TRBV12-4 with TRBJ1-3; maybe TRBD1 (6 bases). The CDR3 is 13 residues long. Trimming left V 5 bases short and J 4 bases short, with 9 bases between. Here the CDR3 reads CASSGTPGNTIYF. The CDR3 bases are TGTGCCAGCAGTGGGACACCGGGAAACACCATATATTTT.

The chain combines TRBV4-3 with TRBJ2-2; D is ambiguous. Trimming shortened V by 1 base and J by 4 bases, and 7 bases separated the two germline ends. CDR3 length: 14 residues. Germline V gives CDR1 LGHNA, CDR2 YSLEER. CDR3 residues: CASSQGSSTGELFF. The CDR3 DNA follows: TGCGCCAGCAGCCAAGGGAGTTCCACCGGGGAGCTGTTTTTT.

The chain joins TRBV5-1 to TRBJ2-3, with 8 bases identical to TRBD2. The junction had 7 bases not matched to a gene; V was cut back by 0 bases and J by 4 bases. The CDR3 contains 16 residues. CDR1 and CDR2 from the germline V gene are SGHRS and YFSETQ. This CDR3 is CASSLALGLASDTQYF. CDR3 sequence (DNA): TGCGCCAGCAGCTTGGCCCTTGGACTAGCTTCAGATACGCAGTATTTT.